This entry concerns a single T cell receptor beta chain. Its antigen remains unknown. Germline V lookup: CDR1 MDHEN, CDR2 SYDVKM. V trimming: 4 bases; J trimming: 0 bases; junction bases outside the gene matches: 5. This CDR3 is 15 amino acids long. Mismatch repair deficiency was confirmed in all patients, by PCR or immunohistochemistry. TCRs were sequenced from a few patients responding to pembrolizumab. The method was immunoSEQ multiplex PCR; TCRdb's version includes in-frame clones alone and lacks a portion of them. This sample carries 120,000 or so clones, 70% to 90% of them seen once, and the ten largest clones take roughly 14%. This specimen belongs to a study of PD-1 blockade in mismatch repair-deficient tumors. Study-level information: Patients had approximately 13 mismatch repair-deficient cancer types and were previously treated and progressing.

The study, taken as a whole, reports: Tumor-resident clones, often undetectable pretreatment in blood, expanded then contracted after pembrolizumab.

The chain is built from TRBV28 and TRBJ2-5, with 7 bases matching TRBD2. The receptor was isolated from an adult with mismatch repair-deficient cancer. Sequences were derived from peripheral blood, sampled 44 weeks after starting pembrolizumab. The DNA for the CDR3 is TGTGCCAGCAGTTCCGGGACTACCGACCAAGAGACCCAGTACTTC. It yields the protein CASSSGTTDQETQYF.